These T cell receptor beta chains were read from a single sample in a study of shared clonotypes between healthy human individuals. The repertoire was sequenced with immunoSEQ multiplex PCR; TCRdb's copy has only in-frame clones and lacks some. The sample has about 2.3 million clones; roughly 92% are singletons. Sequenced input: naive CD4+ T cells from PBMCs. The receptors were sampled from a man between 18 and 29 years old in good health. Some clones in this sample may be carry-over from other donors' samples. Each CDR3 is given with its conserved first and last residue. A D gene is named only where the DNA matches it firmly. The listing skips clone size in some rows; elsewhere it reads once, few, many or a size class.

CDR3: CAWSERGPGYLKGTEAFF; DNA: TGTGCCTGGAGTGAACGGGGGCCCGGATATTTAAAGGGGACTGAAGCTTTCTTT; length: 18; V: TRBV30; J: TRBJ1-1; D: -; size: -
CDR3: CASSGDPRGSGELFF; DNA: TGTGCCAGCAGCGGGGACCCAAGAGGATCCGGGGAGCTGTTTTTT; length: 15; V: TRBV5-5; J: TRBJ2-2; D: -; size: -
CDR3: CASSPGSEETQYF; DNA: TGTGCCAGCTCACCAGGGAGCGAAGAGACCCAGTACTTC; length: 13; V: TRBV18; J: TRBJ2-5; D: -; size: -
CDR3: CASSDGGANEQFF; DNA: TGTGCCAGCAGTGACGGAGGGGCCAATGAGCAGTTCTTC; length: 13; V: TRBV2; J: TRBJ2-1; D: -; size: -
CDR3: CASKKTGGEGLNTGELFF; DNA: TGTGCCAGTAAAAAAACAGGGGGCGAGGGCCTAAACACCGGGGAGCTGTTTTTT; length: 18; V: TRBV19; J: TRBJ2-2; D: TRBD1; size: -
CDR3: CASREGTSGVSYEQYF; DNA: TGCGCCAGCAGAGAGGGGACTAGCGGGGTCTCCTACGAGCAGTACTTC; length: 16; V: TRBV5-1; J: TRBJ2-7; D: TRBD2; size: -
CDR3: CASSQLKGQLYGYTF; DNA: TGTGCCAGCAGCCAGTTGAAGGGACAGCTCTATGGCTACACCTTC; length: 15; V: TRBV11-2; J: TRBJ1-2; D: TRBD1; size: -
CDR3: CASGDRGSTGELFF; DNA: TGCGCCAGCGGGGACAGGGGAAGTACCGGGGAGCTGTTTTTT; length: 14; V: TRBV5-1; J: TRBJ2-2; D: TRBD1; size: -
CDR3: CASSLGQGAGPQHF; DNA: TGTGCCAGCAGCTTAGGGCAGGGGGCTGGACCCCAGCATTTT; length: 14; V: TRBV7-2; J: TRBJ1-5; D: TRBD1; size: few
CDR3: CASSLIGADQETQYF; DNA: TGCGCCAGCAGCTTGATTGGGGCGGATCAAGAGACCCAGTACTTC; length: 15; V: TRBV5-1; J: TRBJ2-5; D: -; size: -
CDR3: CASSFYTGTGNTGELFF; DNA: TGTGCCAGCAGCTTCTATACCGGGACGGGAAACACCGGGGAGCTGTTTTTT; length: 17; V: TRBV7-9; J: TRBJ2-2; D: -; size: -
CDR3: CANRRYRDRGVSSRELFF; DNA: TGCGCCAACAGAAGATACCGGGACAGGGGTGTTTCAAGCCGGGAGCTGTTTTTT; length: 18; V: TRBV10-1; J: TRBJ2-2; D: TRBD1; size: -
CDR3: CASSIGRQGDNQPQHF; DNA: TGTGCCAGTAGTATAGGGCGACAGGGAGACAATCAGCCCCAGCATTTT; length: 16; V: TRBV19; J: TRBJ1-5; D: TRBD1; size: -
CDR3: CASSLGSGGTETQYF; DNA: TGTGCCAGCAGCTTAGGCTCCGGGGGGACAGAGACCCAGTACTTC; length: 15; V: TRBV7-9; J: TRBJ2-5; D: TRBD2; size: -
CDR3: CASSGVGRRGGRYDEQFF; DNA: TGTGCCAGCAGTGGAGTAGGAAGGAGGGGGGGCCGTTATGATGAGCAGTTCTTC; length: 18; V: TRBV2; J: TRBJ2-1; D: -; size: -
CDR3: CASSPSYTQETQYF; DNA: TGTGCCAGCAGTCCCTCGTACACTCAAGAGACCCAGTACTTC; length: 14; V: TRBV6-5; J: TRBJ2-5; D: -; size: -
CDR3: CASSKGRQGGSNEQFF; DNA: TGTGCCAGCAGTAAAGGTAGGCAGGGAGGATCCAATGAGCAGTTCTTC; length: 16; V: TRBV2; J: TRBJ2-1; D: -; size: -
CDR3: CASSLILGWSEAFF; DNA: TGTGCCAGCAGCTTAATCCTGGGGTGGTCTGAAGCTTTCTTT; length: 14; V: TRBV7-9; J: TRBJ1-1; D: -; size: -
CDR3: CASSLFVGRSSEQYF; DNA: TGTGCCAGCAGCTTATTTGTGGGCAGGTCTTCCGAGCAGTACTTC; length: 15; V: TRBV7-9; J: TRBJ2-7; D: -; size: once
CDR3: CASRDNSYNEQFF; DNA: TGTGCCAGCCGGGACAACTCCTACAATGAGCAGTTCTTC; length: 13; V: TRBV6-1; J: TRBJ2-1; D: -; size: once
CDR3: CATSRDRGPFYEQYF; DNA: TGTGCCACCAGCAGAGATCGGGGGCCCTTCTACGAGCAGTACTTC; length: 15; V: TRBV15; J: TRBJ2-7; D: -; size: -
CDR3: CASSLFSGRGNGYTF; DNA: TGTGCCAGCAGCTTGTTTTCAGGGAGAGGAAACGGCTACACCTTC; length: 15; V: TRBV5-6; J: TRBJ1-2; D: -; size: -
CDR3: CASSFGSGMNTEAFF; DNA: TGTGCCAGCAGTTTTGGGTCGGGAATGAACACTGAAGCTTTCTTT; length: 15; V: TRBV28; J: TRBJ1-1; D: -; size: -
CDR3: CASSLGFGTADTQYF; DNA: TGTGCCAGCAGCTTAGGGTTTGGCACAGCAGATACGCAGTATTTT; length: 15; V: TRBV11-3; J: TRBJ2-3; D: -; size: -
CDR3: CASSVILPNTEAFF; DNA: TGTGCCAGCAGCGTAATCCTTCCGAACACTGAAGCTTTCTTT; length: 14; V: TRBV28; J: TRBJ1-1; D: -; size: -
CDR3: CASSLTVAETQYF; DNA: TGCGCCAGCAGCCTGACCGTGGCAGAGACCCAGTACTTC; length: 13; V: TRBV4-1; J: TRBJ2-5; D: -; size: -
CDR3: CASSSPTPHSTDTQYF; DNA: TGTGCCAGCAGTTCGCCCACCCCTCATAGCACAGATACGCAGTATTTT; length: 16; V: TRBV28; J: TRBJ2-3; D: -; size: once